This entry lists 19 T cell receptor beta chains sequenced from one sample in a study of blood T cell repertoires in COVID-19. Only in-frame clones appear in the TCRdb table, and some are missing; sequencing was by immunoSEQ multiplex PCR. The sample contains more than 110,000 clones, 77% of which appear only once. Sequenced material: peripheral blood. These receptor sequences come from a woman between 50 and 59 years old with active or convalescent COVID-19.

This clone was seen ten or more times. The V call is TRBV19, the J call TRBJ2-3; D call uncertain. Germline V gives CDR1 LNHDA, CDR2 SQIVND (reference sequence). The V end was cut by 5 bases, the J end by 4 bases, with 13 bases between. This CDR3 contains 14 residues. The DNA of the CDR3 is TGTGCCAGTAGTGCGACTCTTTCGCCAGATACGCAGTATTTT. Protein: CASSATLSPDTQYF.

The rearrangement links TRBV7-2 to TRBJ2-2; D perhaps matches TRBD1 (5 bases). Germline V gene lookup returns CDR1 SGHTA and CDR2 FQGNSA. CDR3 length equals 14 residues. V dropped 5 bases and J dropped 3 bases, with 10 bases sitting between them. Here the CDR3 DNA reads TGTGCCAGCAGCCAGGGCCCATACACCGGGGAGCTGTTTTTT. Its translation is CASSQGPYTGELFF.

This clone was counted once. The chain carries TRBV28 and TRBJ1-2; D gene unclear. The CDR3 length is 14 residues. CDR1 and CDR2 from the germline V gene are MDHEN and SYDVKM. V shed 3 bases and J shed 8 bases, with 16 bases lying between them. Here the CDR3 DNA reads TGTGCCAGCAGTTTTGAAAGGGTGACGGGAGGCTACACCTTC. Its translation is CASSFERVTGGYTF.

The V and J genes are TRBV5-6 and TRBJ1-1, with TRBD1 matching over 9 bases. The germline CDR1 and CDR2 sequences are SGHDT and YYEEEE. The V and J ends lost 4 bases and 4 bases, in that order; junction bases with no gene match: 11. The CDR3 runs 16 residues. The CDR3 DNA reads TGTGCCAGCAGCGGAGCCCGGGACAGGGAAGGCACTGAAGCTTTCTTT. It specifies CASSGARDREGTEAFF.

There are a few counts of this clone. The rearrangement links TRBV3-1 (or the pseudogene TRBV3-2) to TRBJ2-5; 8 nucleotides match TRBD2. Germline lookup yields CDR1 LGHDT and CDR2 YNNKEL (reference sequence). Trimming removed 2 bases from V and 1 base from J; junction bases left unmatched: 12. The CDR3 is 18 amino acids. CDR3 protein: CASSQRRQRGSLQETQYF. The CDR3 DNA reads TGTGCCAGCAGCCAAAGACGGCAGCGGGGGTCCCTCCAAGAGACCCAGTACTTC.

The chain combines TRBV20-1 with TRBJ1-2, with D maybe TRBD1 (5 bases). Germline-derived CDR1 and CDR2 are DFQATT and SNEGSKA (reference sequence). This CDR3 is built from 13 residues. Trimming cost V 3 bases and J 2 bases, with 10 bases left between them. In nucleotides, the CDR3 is TGCAGTGCTAGTGAAGACAGCAACTATGGCTACACCTTC. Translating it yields CSASEDSNYGYTF.

CDR3 DNA sequence: TGTGCCAGTAGTCTCCGACAGGGATTGGATGGTGAAGCTTTCTTT. Amino acids: CASSLRQGLDGEAFF. The chain carries TRBV19 and TRBJ1-1, with 7 bases aligning to TRBD1. Germline CDR1 LNHDA, CDR2 SQIVND (reference sequence). The CDR3 is 15 amino acids. J was trimmed by 7 bases and V by 5 bases; bases with no gene match: 13.

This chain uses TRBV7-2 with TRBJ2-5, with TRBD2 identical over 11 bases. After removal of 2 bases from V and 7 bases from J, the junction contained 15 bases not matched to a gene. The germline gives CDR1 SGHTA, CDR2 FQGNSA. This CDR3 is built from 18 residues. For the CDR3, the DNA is TGTGCCAGCAGCTTATCAAGGGGTAGCGGGAGGGCCTCTGGGACCCAGTACTTC. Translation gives CASSLSRGSGRASGTQYF.

CDR3 bases: TGTGCCAGCAGTTACATGGGAGGGCTGAGCAATCAGCCCCAGCATTTT. This sequence encodes CASSYMGGLSNQPQHF. The rearrangement links TRBV6-2 or TRBV6-3 to TRBJ1-5; D ambiguous. CDR3 size: 16 residues. V lost 2 bases, J lost 1 base, and 12 bases lay in between. Germline CDR1 reads MNHEY; CDR2 reads SVGEGT.

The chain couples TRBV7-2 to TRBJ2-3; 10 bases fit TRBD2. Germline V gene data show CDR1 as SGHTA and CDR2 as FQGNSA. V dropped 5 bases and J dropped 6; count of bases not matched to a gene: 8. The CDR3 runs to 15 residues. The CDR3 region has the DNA TGTGCCAGCAGCGCGAGCGGGAGGGCCGCGGATACGCAGTATTTT. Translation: CASSASGRAADTQYF.

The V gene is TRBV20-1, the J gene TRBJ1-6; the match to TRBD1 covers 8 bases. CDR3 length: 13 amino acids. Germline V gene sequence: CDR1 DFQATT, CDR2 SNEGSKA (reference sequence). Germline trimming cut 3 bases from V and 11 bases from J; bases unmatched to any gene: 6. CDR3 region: CSASVEQGAPLHF. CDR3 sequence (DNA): TGCAGTGCTAGTGTGGAACAGGGGGCACCCCTCCACTTT.

This CDR3 reads CASATSGANVLTF. The CDR3 DNA is TGTGCCAGCGCCACATCTGGGGCCAACGTCCTGACTTTC. V usage is TRBV7-9 and J usage is TRBJ2-6; no firm D call. The CDR3 runs to 13 residues. V was cut by 8 bases and J by 1 base, with 6 bases left in between. Germline CDR1 and CDR2: SEHNR and FQNEAQ (reference sequence).

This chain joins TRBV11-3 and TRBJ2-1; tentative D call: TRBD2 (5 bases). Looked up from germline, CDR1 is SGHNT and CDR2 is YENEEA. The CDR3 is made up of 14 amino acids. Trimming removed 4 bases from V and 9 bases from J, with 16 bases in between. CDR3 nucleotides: TGTGCCAGCAGCTCTAATTTACGGGGAACTGAGCAGTTCTTC. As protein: CASSSNLRGTEQFF.

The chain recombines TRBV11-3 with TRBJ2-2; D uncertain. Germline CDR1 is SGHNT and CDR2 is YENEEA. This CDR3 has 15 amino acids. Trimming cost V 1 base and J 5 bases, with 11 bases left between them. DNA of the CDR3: TGTGCCAGCAGCTTAGGAGAGGTGAAAACCGGGGAGCTGTTTTTT. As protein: CASSLGEVKTGELFF.

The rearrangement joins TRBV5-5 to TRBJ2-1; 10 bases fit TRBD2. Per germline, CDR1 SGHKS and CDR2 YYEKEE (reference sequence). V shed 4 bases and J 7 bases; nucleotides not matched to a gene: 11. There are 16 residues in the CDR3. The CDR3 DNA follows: TGTGCCAGCAGCCCCCTGGGAGCGGGGGGGTTGAATGAGCAGTTCTTC. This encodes CASSPLGAGGLNEQFF.

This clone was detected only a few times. The CDR3 loop is CASSPRNGDEQYF. CDR3 coding DNA: TGTGCCAGCTCGCCTCGCAATGGAGACGAGCAGTACTTC. The rearrangement links TRBV18 to TRBJ2-7; no clear D gene. The CDR3 is 13 residues long. The germline V and J ends were trimmed by 6 bases and 5 bases, with 14 bases remaining between them. Germline values: CDR1 KGHSH, CDR2 LQKENI.

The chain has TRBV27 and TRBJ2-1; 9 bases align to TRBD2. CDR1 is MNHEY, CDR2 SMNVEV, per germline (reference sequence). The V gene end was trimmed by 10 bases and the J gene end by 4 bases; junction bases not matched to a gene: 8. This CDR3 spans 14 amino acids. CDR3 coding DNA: TGTGCCAAGACCCGGACTAGCGATTACAATGAGCAGTTCTTC. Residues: CAKTRTSDYNEQFF.

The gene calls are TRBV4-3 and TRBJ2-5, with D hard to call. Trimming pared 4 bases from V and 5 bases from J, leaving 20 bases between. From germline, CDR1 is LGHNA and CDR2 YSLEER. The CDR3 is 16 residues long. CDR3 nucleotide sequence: TGCGCCAGCAGCCCCAAGATCGGCGGCCCGGTGGAGACCCAGTACTTC. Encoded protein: CASSPKIGGPVETQYF.

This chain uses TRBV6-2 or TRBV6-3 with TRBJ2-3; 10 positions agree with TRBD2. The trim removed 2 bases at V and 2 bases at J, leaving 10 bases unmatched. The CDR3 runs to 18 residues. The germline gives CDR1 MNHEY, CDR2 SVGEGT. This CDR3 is CASSYNLLAGVLTDTQYF. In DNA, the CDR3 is TGTGCCAGCAGTTACAACCTTCTAGCGGGGGTCCTCACAGATACGCAGTATTTT.